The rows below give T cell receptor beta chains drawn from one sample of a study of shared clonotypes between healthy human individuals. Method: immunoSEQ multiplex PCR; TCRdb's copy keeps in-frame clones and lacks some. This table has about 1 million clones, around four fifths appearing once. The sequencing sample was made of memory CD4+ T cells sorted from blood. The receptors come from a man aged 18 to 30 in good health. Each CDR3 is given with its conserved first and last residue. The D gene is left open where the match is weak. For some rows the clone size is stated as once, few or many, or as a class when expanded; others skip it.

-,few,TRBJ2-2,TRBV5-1,CASSLGVTGKRTGELFF,TGCGCCAGCAGCTTGGGGGTCACAGGGAAGCGGACCGGGGAGCTGTTTTTT
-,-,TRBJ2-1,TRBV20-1,CSARWSEQFF,TGCAGTGCAAGATGGAGTGAGCAGTTCTTC
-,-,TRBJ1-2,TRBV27,CASSQITWGGYGYTF,TGTGCCAGCAGCCAAATAACCTGGGGCGGCTATGGCTACACCTTC
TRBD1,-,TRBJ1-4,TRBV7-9,CASSVGTGREKLFF,TGTGCCAGCAGCGTCGGGACAGGGCGGGAGAAACTGTTTTTT
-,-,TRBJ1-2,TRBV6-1,CASRQVYGYTF,TGTGCCAGCAGACAGGTCTATGGCTACACCTTC
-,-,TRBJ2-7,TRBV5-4,CASSLGQISYEQYF,TGTGCCAGCAGCTTAGGACAGATCTCCTACGAGCAGTACTTC
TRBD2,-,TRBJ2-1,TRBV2,CASRKLAGGVYNEQFF,TGTGCCAGCAGGAAACTAGCGGGGGGCGTCTACAATGAGCAGTTCTTC
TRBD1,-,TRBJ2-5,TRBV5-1,CASSRTGQETQYF,TGCGCCAGCAGCAGGACAGGGCAAGAGACCCAGTACTTC
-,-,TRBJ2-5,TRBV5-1,CASSLVPPGVTQETQYF,TGCGCCAGCAGCTTGGTTCCCCCCGGGGTTACTCAAGAGACCCAGTACTTC
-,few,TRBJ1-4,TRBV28,CAWGGNEKLFF,TGTGCCTGGGGGGGGAATGAAAAACTGTTTTTT
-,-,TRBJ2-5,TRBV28,CASTQETQYF,TGTGCCAGCACCCAAGAGACCCAGTACTTC
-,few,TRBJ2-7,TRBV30,CAWSGSIRSDYEQYF,TGTGCCTGGAGTGGGTCGATTAGGAGTGACTACGAGCAGTACTTC
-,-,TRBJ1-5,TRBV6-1,CASRDRTYNQPQHF,TGTGCCAGCAGAGACAGGACTTACAATCAGCCCCAGCATTTT
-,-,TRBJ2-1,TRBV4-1,CASSQEYGGGAYNEQFF,TGCGCCAGCAGCCAAGAATATGGTGGGGGGGCTTACAATGAGCAGTTCTTC
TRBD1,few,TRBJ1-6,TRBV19,CASSLGQRNSPLHF,TGTGCCAGTAGTCTGGGACAGCGGAATTCACCCCTCCACTTT
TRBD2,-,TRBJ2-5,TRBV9,CASSVGGSRSGAQYF,TGTGCCAGCAGCGTAGGCGGGAGTCGTTCTGGGGCCCAGTACTTC
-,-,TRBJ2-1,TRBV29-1,CSERTSVQYNEQFF,TGCAGCGAGAGAACGTCGGTTCAATACAATGAGCAGTTCTTC